This TCR beta chain was recovered during a study of siplizumab effects on memory and regulatory T cells (dated by TCRdb to between 2018 and 2021). Broadly, across the study: The study looked at the effect of siplizumab, an anti-CD2 antibody, on alloreactive T-cell subsets in allogeneic mixed lymphocyte reactions made from human PBMCs. Points the paper makes about the study in general: About 80-96% of proliferating CD4+ or CD8+ clones could not be given a naive or memory phenotype. Among mappable alloreactive CD4+ clones, the Treg-derived fraction averaged approximately 69% with siplizumab versus 26.9% in control reactions. Sequences below about 10^-5 frequency were poorly captured, so only a minor fraction of alloreactive clones could be mapped to unstimulated subsets. Unstimulated naive T cells appeared more diverse than memory T cells, and naive cells seemed to contribute substantially to the alloresponse. The cumulative frequency of alloreactive sequences traceable to unstimulated CD4+ memory T cells was significantly reduced by siplizumab. The suppressive function of proliferating Tregs from siplizumab cultures was not functionally confirmed.

Reading from cysteine to phenylalanine, the CDR3 counts 15 amino acids. Of all the DNA, just the CDR3 is kept, 45 bases in frame from base 1. V is trimmed back by 6 bases and J by 0 bases, and the junction contains 4 bases that no gene match accounts for. Taken from the germline V gene (reference sequence), the CDR1 and CDR2 loops are MNHEY and SMNVEV. Worth noting for this clone: The target of this receptor is not known. No base quality values were provided; no much bigger clone lies one nucleotide off.

TCRbeta CDR3 sequencing was performed on sorted unstimulated T cells and on proliferating T cells recovered from mixed lymphocyte reactions. Fresh whole blood from 9 to 11 HLA-typed healthy donors was used to isolate PBMCs. Unstimulated CD4+ regulatory T cells were FACS-sorted to map the origin of alloreactive clones. The library came from the immunoSEQ multiplex PCR assay. Approximately 100,000 TCR templates per sample were assayed on the deep sequencing platform. Genomic DNA extracted from sorted T cells was the material used for TCRbeta CDR3 sequencing. The source study handled its data this way. The R programming language was used for the clonal analysis of the TCRbeta CDR3 data. Alloreactive CD4+ and CD8+ clones were identified by comparing unstimulated samples to CFSE-low samples taken after the reaction. By matching sequences to the repertoires of sorted unstimulated Treg and non-Treg cells, each alloreactive CD4+ clone was assigned a regulatory or non-regulatory origin. TCRdb mirrors the immuneACCESS table, restricted to in-frame sequences. Some clones are absent from its copies; in checked studies, under half trace to an unresolved V gene, and the reason for the others is unknown. That table is the source of V, J and clone size, and D and trimming were worked out from the DNA. Recorded for this sample are about 100,000 clones; over 90% of them occurred a single time. The ten top clones hold 0.55% to 0.7% of the sample.

This TCR derives from a human donor in good health. The chain joins TRBV27 to TRBJ2-5; 10 nucleotides in the junction match TRBD2. Sequenced: Tregs sorted from blood. The CDR3 sequence is CASRLGLANQETQYF. The bases read TGTGCCAGCAGGCTGGGACTAGCGAACCAAGAGACCCAGTACTTC.